This TCR beta chain was captured in a study of cytomegalovirus exposure and HLA in healthy donors. Note on this clone: Its antigen is not known.

The PCR ran on 60 Vbeta and 13 Jbeta primers. The protocol was immunoSEQ multiplex PCR, while the TCRdb copy is restricted to in-frame clones and leaves out a portion. The sample gives over 80,000 clones, over 70% of which show up once; 3% to 3.5% is in the top ten. Study-wide results and limits: Sequences of the TCR beta chain were said to predict the HLA-A and HLA-B alleles of most subjects accurately. Some TCR beta chains (roughly 150 of them) were listed as cytomegalovirus-associated.

Healthy people donating bone marrow made up the donors. Material: PBMCs. The receptor comes from a man aged 35-49 years in good health and CMV-seronegative.

CDR3 loop: CASSLVSVGEAFF. DNA for the CDR3: TGTGCCAGCAGCTTAGTCTCCGTCGGTGAAGCTTTCTTT. The chain is built from TRBV7-9 and TRBJ1-1, with D hard to call. The germline gives CDR1 SEHNR, CDR2 FQNEAQ (reference sequence). Trimming pared 1 base from V and 7 bases from J, leaving 10 bases between. This CDR3 comprises 13 residues.